This T cell receptor (beta chain) originates from a study of T cell clones after liver transplantation. Points from the study as a whole: Graft donor-reactive T cells may have migrated into the graft rather than being deleted.

V was cut by 6 bases and J by 0 bases, with 8 bases left in between. Germline V gives CDR1 ENHRY, CDR2 SYGVKD. The CDR3 spans 13 residues. A note on this clone: Antigen unknown.

Method: immunoSEQ multiplex PCR; TCRdb's copy keeps in-frame clones and lacks some. Seen here are roughly 100,000 clones, around four fifths observed once, and the top ten hold 2.5% to 3%. This material consisted of CD4+ T cells from blood, taken 47 months after liver transplant. The TCR sequence derives from a human patient who received a liver transplant. These T cells may partly come from the graft donor. The V call is TRBV10-3, the J call TRBJ1-2; no definite D call. The CDR3 protein is CAIRDMANYGYTF. The CDR3 DNA reads as TGTGCCATCAGAGACATGGCTAACTATGGCTACACCTTC.